One and the same sample provided the 21 T cell receptor beta chains below, sequenced in a study of ipilimumab plus nivolumab after autologous stem cell transplantation. Here immunoSEQ multiplex PCR was the method, and the copy in TCRdb shows in-frame clones only, minus some. Counted here are around 16,000 clones, around 81% occurring once; the ten biggest clones make up roughly 23%. The sequences come from PBMCs, collected in a trial of ipilimumab plus nivolumab as post-transplant consolidation. The receptor set was obtained from a male donor with diffuse large B-cell lymphoma.

The chain combines TRBV4-1 with TRBJ1-2; the D gene is possibly TRBD1 (6 bases). From germline, CDR1 is MGHRA and CDR2 YSYEKL. V lost 5 bases to trimming and J lost 0 bases, with 10 bases between them. This CDR3 has 14 residues. This CDR3 reads CASSFRDTNYGYTF. CDR3 nucleotides: TGCGCCAGCAGCTTCAGGGACACTAACTATGGCTACACCTTC.

In this sample, this clone turned up a few times. V usage is TRBV19 and J usage is TRBJ1-6; 7 bases match TRBD1. The germline V gene has CDR1 LNHDA and CDR2 SQIVND (reference sequence). The CDR3 totals 15 residues. V dropped 6 bases and J dropped 7; count of bases not matched to a gene: 9. For the CDR3, the DNA is TGTGCCAGTAGACCACCGGGACAGAGAAATTCACCCCTCCACTTT. It codes for CASRPPGQRNSPLHF.

The sample holds one count of this clone. CDR3 DNA: TGTGCCAGCAGCTCCGGTAGTCAGCCCCAGCATTTT. Amino acid sequence: CASSSGSQPQHF. This chain joins TRBV7-2 and TRBJ1-5; D gene ambiguous. The CDR3 consists of 12 residues. CDR1 and CDR2 from the germline V gene are SGHTA and FQGNSA. V was clipped by 4 bases and J by 6 bases, with 7 bases between them.

The chain links TRBV2 to TRBJ1-5; D not certain. The CDR3 is made up of 12 amino acids. V lost 7 bases and J 4 bases, leaving 8 bases between the germline ends. Germline V gene lookup returns CDR1 SNHLY and CDR2 FYNNEI. The CDR3 region is CASMGGNQPQHF. CDR3 bases: TGTGCCAGCATGGGAGGGAATCAGCCCCAGCATTTT.

The chain carries TRBV6-1 and TRBJ1-4, with 7 positions matching TRBD1. Germline loops: CDR1 MNHNS, CDR2 SASEGT. The trim removed 11 bases at V and 0 bases at J, leaving 3 bases unmatched. CDR3 size: 13 residues. The CDR3 DNA reads TGTGCCGTCAGGGGGGCAACTAATGAAAAACTGTTTTTT. Its protein is CAVRGATNEKLFF.

This clone has a handful of counts. CDR3 nucleotides: TGTGCCAGCAGCCCAACCTCGGACAGGGCTGGAAACACCATATATTTT. Its protein is CASSPTSDRAGNTIYF. This chain connects TRBV7-2 to TRBJ1-3; 8 bases map to TRBD1. The V and J ends lost 5 bases and 2 bases, in that order; junction bases with no gene match: 8. The CDR3 is 16 amino acids. Germline CDR1 SGHTA, CDR2 FQGNSA.

V and J are TRBV27 and TRBJ2-3; D gene uncertain. CDR1 is MNHEY and CDR2 is SMNVEV in the germline V gene (reference sequence). CDR3 length: 14 amino acids. Trimming shortened V by 5 bases and J by 6 bases, and 15 bases separated the two germline ends. CDR3 sequence (DNA): TGTGCCAGCAGTCGGAGCTCCCCTAGGGATACGCAGTATTTT. Encoded protein: CASSRSSPRDTQYF.

The V gene is TRBV10-3, the J gene TRBJ2-5; TRBD1 aligns across 7 bases. Germline CDR1 ENHRY, CDR2 SYGVKD. V lost 6 bases, J lost 2 bases, and 3 bases stayed unmatched. The CDR3 runs 13 residues. CDR3 region: CAISLDRQETQYF. The CDR3 coding sequence is TGTGCCATCAGCCTGGACAGGCAAGAGACCCAGTACTTC.

The rearrangement uses TRBV5-4 and TRBJ1-1; 10 positions agree with TRBD1. The ends lost 4 bases at V and 4 bases at J; junction bases unmatched: 10. The length of the CDR3 is 16 residues. Looked up from germline, CDR1 is SGHNT and CDR2 is YYREEE (reference sequence). The CDR3 nucleotides are TGTGCCAGCAGCCTGACAGGGGGCGGGATGGGCACTGAAGCTTTCTTT. It yields the protein CASSLTGGGMGTEAFF.

J is TRBJ2-1 and V is TRBV18, with TRBD2 matching over 14 bases. The CDR3 is 17 amino acids. Germline CDR1 and CDR2: KGHSH and LQKENI. Germline trimming cut 4 bases from V and 3 bases from J; bases unmatched to any gene: 5. The CDR3 DNA reads TGTGCCAGCTCACAAGGGACTAGCGGGGGAAGCTACAATGAGCAGTTCTTC. This codes for CASSQGTSGGSYNEQFF.

This chain joins TRBV4-3 and TRBJ2-7; 9 bases are a match to TRBD1. With V trimmed by 1 base and J by 6 bases, 7 bases remained unmatched. CDR1 is LGHNA and CDR2 is YSLEER in the germline V gene. The CDR3 runs to 15 residues. The CDR3, as DNA: TGCGCCAGCAGCCAAGCCGGGACAGGGCGCCTCGAGCAGTACTTC. Translated, it gives CASSQAGTGRLEQYF.

The gene calls are TRBV5-4 and TRBJ1-2; D is unresolved. The CDR3 length is 14 residues. Trimming left V 3 bases short and J 2 bases short, with 11 bases between. CDR1 is SGHNT and CDR2 is YYREEE in the germline V gene (reference sequence). The CDR3 here is CASSYLSSNYGYTF. DNA for the CDR3: TGTGCCAGCAGCTATCTATCTAGCAACTATGGCTACACCTTC.

The V and J genes are TRBV28 and TRBJ1-3; D unresolved. Germline CDR1 is MDHEN and CDR2 is SYDVKM. The length of the CDR3 is 16 residues. Trimming pared 2 bases from V and 1 base from J, leaving 12 bases between. CDR3 in amino acids: CASSLVQQPSGNTIYF. CDR3 DNA sequence: TGTGCCAGCAGTTTAGTGCAGCAACCTTCTGGAAACACCATATATTTT.

The CDR3 region has the DNA TGTGCCAGCTCACCCCGACAGGGGGCCGAAACTGAAGCTTTCTTT. It translates to CASSPRQGAETEAFF. This sequence joins TRBV18 and TRBJ1-1; 10 nucleotides match TRBD1. The CDR3 is 15 residues long. Germline trimming cut 3 bases from V and 5 bases from J; bases unmatched to any gene: 6. Germline V gene lookup returns CDR1 KGHSH and CDR2 LQKENI. The variable domain in full, completed from reference TRBV18 and TRBJ1-1, reads NAGVMQNPRHLVRRRGQEARLRCSPMKGHSHVYWYRQLPEEGLKFMVYLQKENIIDESGMPKERFSAEFPKEGPSILRIQQVVRGDSAAYFCASSPRQGAETEAFFGQGTRLTVV.

The chain couples TRBV28 to TRBJ1-5; tentatively, D is TRBD1 (5 bases). V lost 6 bases to trimming and J lost 4 bases, with 16 bases between them. Germline V gene data show CDR1 as MDHEN and CDR2 as SYDVKM. This CDR3 is 15 amino acids long. The CDR3 is CASRTPGLVNQPQHF. CDR3 sequence (DNA): TGTGCCAGCAGGACTCCGGGGCTCGTAAATCAGCCCCAGCATTTT.

The chain uses TRBV28 and TRBJ1-1; D gene ambiguous. Trimming shortened V by 5 bases and J by 7 bases, and 14 bases separated the two germline ends. This CDR3 spans 13 amino acids. From germline, CDR1 is MDHEN and CDR2 SYDVKM. The CDR3 DNA reads as TGTGCCAGCAGTCCCCCCGGCAGAAGTGAAGCTTTCTTT. Its protein is CASSPPGRSEAFF.

This clone was counted once. The rearrangement uses TRBV7-3 and TRBJ2-7; no firm D call. Trimming took 5 bases from V and 5 from J, leaving 13 bases between them. The CDR3 covers 13 residues. Germline loops: CDR1 SGHTA, CDR2 FQGTGA. CDR3 amino acids: CASSPTPSHEQYF. The CDR3 region has the DNA TGTGCCAGCAGCCCCACACCCAGCCACGAGCAGTACTTC.

The table lists this clone with a few counts. The chain carries TRBV1 and TRBJ1-5; TRBD1 was called by the table and not checked on the DNA. TRBV1 is noted as a pseudogene. The CDR3 loop spans 16 amino acids. The CDR3: CTSSQVTGLSNQPQHF. CDR3 coding DNA: TGCACCAGCAGCCAAGTAACAGGGCTTAGCAATCAGCCCCAGCATTTT.

In its sample, this clone was seen a few times. The rearrangement joins TRBV18 to TRBJ1-1, with D unresolved. V lost 4 bases to trimming and J lost 0 bases, with 6 bases between them. The CDR3 runs 13 residues. Germline V gives CDR1 KGHSH, CDR2 LQKENI. CDR3 in DNA: TGTGCCAGCTCACTAGACATGAACACTGAAGCTTTCTTT. Protein product: CASSLDMNTEAFF.

The chain uses TRBV10-3 and TRBJ2-1; no definite D call. Looked up from germline, CDR1 is ENHRY and CDR2 is SYGVKD. This CDR3 has 13 residues. Trimming left V 10 bases short and J 6 bases short, with 16 bases between. The CDR3 nucleotides are TGTGCCACCTCCATTTCTGGAAGCAATGAGCAGTTCTTC. Its translation: CATSISGSNEQFF.

This sequence joins TRBV9 and TRBJ1-2; D is perhaps TRBD1 (5 bases). This CDR3 is 15 amino acids long. V gave up 0 bases and J gave up 5 bases, with 14 bases separating them. Germline values: CDR1 SGDLS, CDR2 YYNGEE. This chain's CDR3 is CASSVADGGVYGYTF. Here the CDR3 DNA reads TGTGCCAGCAGCGTAGCCGATGGGGGGGTATATGGCTACACCTTC.